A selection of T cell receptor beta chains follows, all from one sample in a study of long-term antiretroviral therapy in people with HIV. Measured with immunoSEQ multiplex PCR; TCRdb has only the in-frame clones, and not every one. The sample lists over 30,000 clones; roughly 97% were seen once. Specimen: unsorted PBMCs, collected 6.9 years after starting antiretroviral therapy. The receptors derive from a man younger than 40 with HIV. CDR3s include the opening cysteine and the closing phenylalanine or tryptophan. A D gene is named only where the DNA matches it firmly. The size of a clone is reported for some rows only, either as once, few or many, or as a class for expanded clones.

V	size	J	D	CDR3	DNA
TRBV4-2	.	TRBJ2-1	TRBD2	CASSYRAGAGGEQFF	TGTGCCAGCAGCTATAGAGCGGGGGCTGGCGGTGAGCAGTTCTTC
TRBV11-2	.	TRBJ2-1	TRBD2	CASSLAGVLAGYNEQFF	TGTGCCAGCAGCTTAGCAGGGGTACTAGCGGGATACAATGAGCAGTTCTTC
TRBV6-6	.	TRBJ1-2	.	CASSYSSGSGYTF	TGTGCCAGCAGTTACTCTAGCGGGTCTGGTTACACCTTC
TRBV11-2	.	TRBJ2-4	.	CASSLAKNIQYF	TGTGCCAGCAGCTTAGCCAAAAACATTCAGTACTTC
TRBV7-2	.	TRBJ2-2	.	CASSLIGEPGELFF	TGTGCCAGCAGCCTGATCGGGGAGCCCGGGGAGCTGTTTTTT
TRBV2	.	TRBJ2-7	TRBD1	CASRGEGQGFYEQYF	TGTGCCAGCAGGGGGGAGGGACAGGGTTTCTACGAGCAGTACTTC
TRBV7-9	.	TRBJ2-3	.	CASSFGQSTDTQYF	TGTGCCAGCAGCTTCGGACAGAGCACAGATACGCAGTATTTT
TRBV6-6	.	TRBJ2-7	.	CASKAVPGRGEQYF	TGTGCCAGCAAAGCGGTCCCTGGCCGTGGCGAGCAGTACTTC
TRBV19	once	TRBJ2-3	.	CASSTLGTQYF	TGTGCCAGTAGTACCCTAGGTACGCAGTATTTT
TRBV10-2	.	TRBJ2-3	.	CASSDPTGAQGTDTQYF	TGCGCCAGCAGTGACCCCACGGGGGCCCAGGGCACAGATACGCAGTATTTT
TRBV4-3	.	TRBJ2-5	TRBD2	CASSQERGGETQYF	TGCGCCAGCAGCCAAGAACGGGGGGGTGAGACCCAGTACTTC
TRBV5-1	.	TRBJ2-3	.	CASSLDVTSTDTQYF	TGCGCCAGCAGCTTGGATGTGACTAGCACAGATACGCAGTATTTT
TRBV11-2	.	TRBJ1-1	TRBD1	CASSLLRDSTEAFF	TGTGCCAGCAGCTTACTCCGGGACAGCACTGAAGCTTTCTTT
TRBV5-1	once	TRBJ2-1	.	CASSLEAAWHEQFF	TGCGCCAGCAGCTTGGAGGCAGCGTGGCATGAGCAGTTCTTC
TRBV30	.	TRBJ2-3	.	CAWKVMNTDTQYF	TGTGCCTGGAAGGTAATGAACACAGATACGCAGTATTTT
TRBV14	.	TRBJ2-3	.	CASSLALLAQYF	TGTGCCAGCAGCCTGGCCCTGCTGGCGCAGTATTTT
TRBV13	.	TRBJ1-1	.	CASSLGGTVNTEAFF	TGTGCCAGCAGCTTAGGGGGGACTGTGAACACTGAAGCTTTCTTT
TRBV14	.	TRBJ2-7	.	CASSQVGGRGYEQYF	TGTGCCAGCAGCCAAGTCGGCGGTCGAGGCTACGAGCAGTACTTC
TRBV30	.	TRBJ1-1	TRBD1	CAWSVTGGTEAFF	TGTGCCTGGAGTGTCACAGGGGGTACTGAAGCTTTCTTT
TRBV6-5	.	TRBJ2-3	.	CASSYQQGPDTQYF	TGTGCCAGCAGTTACCAACAGGGCCCAGATACGCAGTATTTT
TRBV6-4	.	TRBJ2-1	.	CASSDSIYNEQFF	TGTGCCAGCAGTGACTCGATATACAATGAGCAGTTCTTC
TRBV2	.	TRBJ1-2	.	CASSLGRLADGYTF	TGTGCCAGCAGTCTTGGCCGGCTCGCAGATGGCTACACCTTC
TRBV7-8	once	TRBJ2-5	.	CASSLGRGRGVPETQYF	TGTGCCAGCAGCTTAGGAAGGGGTAGGGGGGTTCCGGAGACCCAGTACTTC
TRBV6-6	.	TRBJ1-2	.	CASSYSETGTNYGYTF	TGTGCCAGCAGTTACTCTGAGACGGGGACTAACTATGGCTACACCTTC
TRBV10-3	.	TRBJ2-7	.	CAILGDRSEQYF	TGTGCCATCCTGGGGGATCGGAGCGAGCAGTACTTC
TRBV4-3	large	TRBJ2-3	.	CASSQNGEYSTDTQYF	TGCGCCAGCAGCCAGAACGGGGAGTATAGCACAGATACGCAGTATTTT
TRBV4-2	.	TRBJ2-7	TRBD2	CASTRRAGQYEQYF	TGTGCCAGCACCCGAAGAGCGGGGCAGTACGAGCAGTACTTC
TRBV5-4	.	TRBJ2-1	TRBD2	CASSGSSYNEQFF	TGTGCCAGTAGCGGGAGTTCCTACAATGAGCAGTTCTTC
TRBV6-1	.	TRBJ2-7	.	CASSGDPGSYEQYF	TGTGCCAGCAGTGGCGACCCAGGATCCTACGAGCAGTACTTC
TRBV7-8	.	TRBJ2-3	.	CASSLTRLDTQYF	TGTGCCAGCAGCTTGACCAGGTTAGATACGCAGTATTTT
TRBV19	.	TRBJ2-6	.	CASSIYPGVSGANVLTF	TGTGCCAGTAGTATATACCCCGGGGTCTCTGGGGCCAACGTCCTGACTTTC
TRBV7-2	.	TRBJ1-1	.	CASSLYPGAHTEAFF	TGTGCCAGCAGCTTATATCCGGGGGCGCATACTGAAGCTTTCTTT
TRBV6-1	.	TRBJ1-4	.	CASSEAGIATNEKLFF	TGTGCCAGCAGTGAAGCGGGAATTGCAACTAATGAAAAACTGTTTTTT
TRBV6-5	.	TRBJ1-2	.	CASRMTGFYGYTF	TGTGCCAGCAGAATGACAGGATTCTATGGCTACACCTTC
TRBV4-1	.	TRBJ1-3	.	CASSQEPEIGNTIYF	TGCGCCAGCAGCCAAGAACCCGAAATTGGAAACACCATATATTTT
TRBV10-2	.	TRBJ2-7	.	CASTADSSYEQYF	TGCGCCAGCACCGCGGACTCATCTTACGAGCAGTACTTC
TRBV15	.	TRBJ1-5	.	CATSWRQGNQPQHF	TGTGCCACCAGCTGGCGGCAGGGAAATCAGCCCCAGCATTTT
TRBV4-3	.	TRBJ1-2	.	CASSQDRGHFYGYTF	TGCGCCAGCAGCCAAGATCGGGGACACTTCTATGGCTACACCTTC
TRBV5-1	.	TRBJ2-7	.	CASSQGLDWDEQYF	TGCGCCAGCAGCCAAGGGTTGGATTGGGACGAGCAGTACTTC
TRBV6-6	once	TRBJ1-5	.	CASSAGRNQPQHF	TGTGCCAGCAGTGCAGGGAGGAATCAGCCCCAGCATTTT
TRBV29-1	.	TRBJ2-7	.	CSVQQGYEQYF	TGCAGCGTTCAACAGGGTTACGAGCAGTACTTC
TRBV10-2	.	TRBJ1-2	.	CASSTGIRESYGYTF	TGCGCCAGCTCCACCGGTATCAGGGAGTCCTATGGCTACACCTTC